The 8 T cell receptor beta chains reported below all come from one sample, sequenced in a study of T cells in Graves' hyperthyroidism and ophthalmopathy. Authors of the study amplified TCR beta CDR3 regions from RNA transcripts. HTBI primers were the set used in a first-round RT-PCR of the TCR CDR3. TCRdb independently ran MiXCR on the multiplex PCR reads; one entry per CDR3 protein. Here the sample spans 500,000 or so distinct CDR3 sequences, approximately 17% being singletons. The sample comprised blood. The receptor set was obtained from a young woman with Graves' ophthalmopathy.

This clonotype has ten or more counts. CDR3 nucleotide sequence: TGTGCCAGCAGGGACAGGGGGCAGGGCTATGGCTACACCTTC. Translated, it gives CASRDRGQGYGYTF. The J gene is TRBJ1-2, the V gene TRBV6-1, with TRBD1 matching over 11 bases. Germline V gene data show CDR1 as MNHNS and CDR2 as SASEGT. V lost 6 bases to trimming and J lost 4 bases; unmatched junction nucleotides: 4. The CDR3 length is 14 residues.

This clonotype occurred many times. V is TRBV11-2 and J is TRBJ1-2, with D perhaps TRBD1 (5 bases). This CDR3 has 13 residues. The V gene lost 0 bases and the J gene lost 6 bases, with 8 bases spanning the gap. Germline assignment: CDR1 SGHAT and CDR2 FQNNGV. CDR3 coding DNA: TGTGCCAGCAGCTTAGATCTGGGGGATGGCTACACCTTC. Its translation is CASSLDLGDGYTF.

This clonotype occurred a few times. The chain recombines TRBV13 with TRBJ2-7; maybe TRBD1 (5 bases). This CDR3 contains 15 residues. Germline V lookup: CDR1 PRHDT, CDR2 FYEKMQ (reference sequence). V lost 2 bases and J lost 2, with 13 bases in between. Written as DNA, the CDR3 is TGTGCCAGCAGCTTAAGGTCAGGGCCGACCTACGAGCAGTACTTC. Translating gives CASSLRSGPTYEQYF. Drawing the rest from reference TRBV13 and TRBJ2-7, the complete variable domain is AAGVIQSPRHLIKEKRETATLKCYPIPRHDTVYWYQQGPGQDPQFLISFYEKMQSDKGSIPDRFSAQQFSDYHSELNMSSLELGDSALYFCASSLRSGPTYEQYFGPGTRLTVT.

Of note for this clonotype: Germline and junction disagree at one end, which may indicate a read error. In DNA form, the CDR3 reads TGTGCCAGCAGCTGGGTAAGGGGAAAATCCTACGAGCAGTACTTC. Residues: CASSWVRGKSYEQYF. This chain joins TRBV5-1 and TRBJ2-7, with D tentatively TRBD1 (5 bases). Germline lookup yields CDR1 SGHRS and CDR2 YFSETQ. The CDR3 is 15 amino acids.

Ten or more counts support this clonotype. V is TRBV11-2 and J is TRBJ2-1, with D uncertain. In germline, CDR1 is SGHAT, CDR2 FQNNGV. V lost 0 bases and J 6 bases, leaving 6 bases between the germline ends. The CDR3 is 13 amino acids. The CDR3 DNA is TGTGCCAGCAGCTTAGAGATTGCCAATGAGCAGTTCTTC. Translation gives CASSLEIANEQFF. Together with reference TRBV11-2 and TRBJ2-1, the CDR3 gives the full variable domain: EAGVAQSPRYKIIEKRQSVAFWCNPISGHATLYWYQQILGQGPKLLIQFQNNGVVDDSQLPKDRFSAERLKGVDSTLKIQPAKLEDSAVYLCASSLEIANEQFFGPGTRLTVL.

This clonotype was detected a few times. V is TRBV11-2 and J is TRBJ2-3; 7 positions match TRBD2. The CDR3 is made up of 15 amino acids. Per the germline V gene, CDR1 is SGHAT and CDR2 is FQNNGV. V shed 3 bases, J shed 4 bases, and the junction held 7 bases outside the gene matches. CDR3 bases: TGTGCCAGCAGCTTTAGCGGGCTCTTTGCAGATACGCAGTATTTT. Its translation: CASSFSGLFADTQYF. Full variable domain (outside the CDR3, taken from reference TRBV11-2 and TRBJ2-3): EAGVAQSPRYKIIEKRQSVAFWCNPISGHATLYWYQQILGQGPKLLIQFQNNGVVDDSQLPKDRFSAERLKGVDSTLKIQPAKLEDSAVYLCASSFSGLFADTQYFGPGTRLTVL.

The table lists this clonotype with many counts. The chain joins TRBV28 to TRBJ2-3; D unresolved. Germline values: CDR1 MDHEN, CDR2 SYDVKM. Trimming shortened V by 6 bases and J by 5 bases, and 9 bases separated the two germline ends. The CDR3 is 12 amino acids. In nucleotides, the CDR3 is TGTGCCAGCAGCCTGAGAGGAGATACGCAGTATTTT. Its protein is CASSLRGDTQYF.

This clonotype was seen more than once but under ten times. The chain is built from TRBV10-3 and TRBJ2-7; 14 bases match TRBD2. Per the germline V gene, CDR1 is ENHRY and CDR2 is SYGVKD. The length of the CDR3 is 13 residues. The V and J ends lost 6 bases and 6 bases, in that order; junction bases with no gene match: 1. In nucleotides, the CDR3 is TGTGCCATCAGGGGACTAGCGGGAGCCGAGCAGTACTTC. Amino acids: CAIRGLAGAEQYF.